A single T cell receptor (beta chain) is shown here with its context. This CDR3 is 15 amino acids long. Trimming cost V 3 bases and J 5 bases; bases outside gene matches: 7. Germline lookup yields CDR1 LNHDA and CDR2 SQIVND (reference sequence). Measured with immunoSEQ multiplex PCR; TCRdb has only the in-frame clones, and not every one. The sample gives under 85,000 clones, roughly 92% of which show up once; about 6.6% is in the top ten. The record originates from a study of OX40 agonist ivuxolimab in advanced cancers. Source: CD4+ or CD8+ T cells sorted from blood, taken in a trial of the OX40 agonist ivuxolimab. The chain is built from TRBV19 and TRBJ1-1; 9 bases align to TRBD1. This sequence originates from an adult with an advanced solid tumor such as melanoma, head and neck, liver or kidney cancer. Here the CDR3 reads CASSIWGTGRTEAFF. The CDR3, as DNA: TGTGCCAGTAGTATTTGGGGGACAGGGCGAACTGAAGCTTTCTTT.